These T cell receptor beta chains were read from a single sample in a study of T-cell memory formation after mild COVID-19. One entry per CDR3 protein results from TCRdb running MiXCR on the 5' RACE reads. The table shows around 180,000 distinct CDR3 sequences, with less than 20% occurring only once. Sequenced material: PBMCs or a T cell subset sorted from them (not recorded which). The source is a man between 18 and 35 years old who had mild COVID-19 (a few samples of this study predate the infection). Cell type and time point are not known. Both conserved end residues are part of each CDR3. Fields, in order: V gene, J gene, clone size, D gene, CDR3 protein, CDR3 DNA. The D gene is left open where the match is weak. Not all rows give a size; the values are once, few, many and, for expanded clones, a class.

TRBV20-1	TRBJ2-2	NA	NA	CSARDPRKSGELFF	TGCAGTGCTAGAGATCCCCGGAAGAGCGGGGAGCTGTTTTTT
TRBV4-1	TRBJ2-2	NA	NA	CASSQGPGLTGELFF	TGCGCCAGCAGCCAAGGACCAGGGTTAACCGGGGAGCTGTTTTTT
TRBV3-1	TRBJ2-1	few	NA	CASSQDSSSYNEQFF	TGTGCCAGCAGCCAAGATAGTAGCTCCTACAATGAGCAGTTCTTC
TRBV7-9	TRBJ2-6	few	TRBD1	CASSSGTGVSGANVLTF	TGTGCCAGCAGCTCCGGGACAGGAGTTTCTGGGGCCAACGTCCTGACTTTC
TRBV2	TRBJ2-6	few	NA	CASSRPPRSGANVLTF	TGTGCCAGCAGTCGTCCCCCACGCTCTGGGGCCAACGTCCTGACTTTC
TRBV10-3	TRBJ1-5	NA	NA	CAIRDRYNQPQHF	TGTGCCATCCGAGATCGTTACAATCAGCCCCAGCATTTT
TRBV11-2	TRBJ2-2	NA	TRBD1	CASRGQAFRTGELFF	TGTGCCAGCAGGGGACAGGCCTTTAGAACCGGGGAGCTGTTTTTT
TRBV29-1	TRBJ2-4	few	NA	CSYVTLRGKNIQYF	TGCAGCTATGTGACCCTCCGTGGGAAAAACATTCAGTACTTC
TRBV10-3	TRBJ1-1	NA	NA	CAITLGSGTEAFF	TGTGCCATCACTCTCGGGTCGGGCACTGAAGCTTTCTTT
TRBV6-5	TRBJ2-2	once	NA	CASSVGQQTGELFF	TGTGCCAGCAGCGTTGGACAGCAGACCGGGGAGCTGTTTTTT
TRBV6-2/TRBV6-3	TRBJ2-7	NA	NA	CASSYWGDEQYF	TGTGCCAGCAGTTACTGGGGGGACGAGCAGTACTTC
TRBV4-3	TRBJ2-3	few	TRBD2	CASSLSRAGGGDTQYF	TGCGCCAGCAGCCTTTCAAGAGCGGGGGGCGGAGATACGCAGTATTTT
TRBV12-3/TRBV12-4	TRBJ1-2	NA	NA	CASTMGRLNLRDYGYTF	TGTGCCAGCACCATGGGCCGATTGAACCTGAGGGACTATGGCTACACCTTC
TRBV29-1	TRBJ2-4	NA	NA	CSARREAKNIQYF	TGCAGCGCGAGGAGGGAGGCCAAAAACATTCAGTACTTC
TRBV12-3/TRBV12-4	TRBJ1-2	NA	NA	CASRPWEADYGYTF	TGTGCCAGCAGGCCTTGGGAGGCCGACTATGGCTACACCTTC
TRBV5-1	TRBJ1-2	many	NA	CASSPRQAAGYTF	TGCGCCAGCAGTCCCCGACAGGCGGCTGGCTACACCTTC
TRBV5-4	TRBJ2-3	few	TRBD2	CASSSAGTSKDTQYF	TGTGCCAGCAGTTCGGCCGGGACTAGCAAAGATACGCAGTATTTT
TRBV10-1	TRBJ2-6	NA	NA	CASSEGGANVLTF	TGCGCCAGCAGTGAAGGTGGGGCCAACGTCCTGACTTTC
TRBV20-1	TRBJ2-7	few	TRBD2	CSADRLAGAGEQYF	TGCAGTGCCGACCGACTAGCAGGCGCAGGCGAGCAGTACTTC
TRBV20-1	TRBJ1-5	few	TRBD1	CSADAGGRNQPQHF	TGCAGTGCCGACGCAGGGGGCCGCAATCAGCCCCAGCATTTT
TRBV5-1	TRBJ2-2	NA	NA	CASSPDWGSTGELFF	TGCGCCAGCAGCCCGGACTGGGGCAGCACCGGGGAGCTGTTTTTT
TRBV15	TRBJ2-1	many	TRBD1	CATSPRGIEQFF	TGTGCCACCAGCCCCAGGGGGATTGAGCAGTTCTTC
TRBV28	TRBJ1-5	NA	TRBD1	CASRPEGTGFNQPQHF	TGTGCCAGCAGACCCGAAGGGACAGGCTTCAATCAGCCCCAGCATTTT
TRBV4-1	TRBJ2-6	NA	NA	CASSEHGVGANVLTF	TGCGCCAGCAGCGAACACGGGGTGGGGGCCAACGTCCTGACTTTC
TRBV7-2	TRBJ2-5	NA	TRBD2	CASSFSREALQTQYF	TGTGCCAGCAGCTTTTCGCGGGAGGCTCTGCAGACCCAGTACTTC